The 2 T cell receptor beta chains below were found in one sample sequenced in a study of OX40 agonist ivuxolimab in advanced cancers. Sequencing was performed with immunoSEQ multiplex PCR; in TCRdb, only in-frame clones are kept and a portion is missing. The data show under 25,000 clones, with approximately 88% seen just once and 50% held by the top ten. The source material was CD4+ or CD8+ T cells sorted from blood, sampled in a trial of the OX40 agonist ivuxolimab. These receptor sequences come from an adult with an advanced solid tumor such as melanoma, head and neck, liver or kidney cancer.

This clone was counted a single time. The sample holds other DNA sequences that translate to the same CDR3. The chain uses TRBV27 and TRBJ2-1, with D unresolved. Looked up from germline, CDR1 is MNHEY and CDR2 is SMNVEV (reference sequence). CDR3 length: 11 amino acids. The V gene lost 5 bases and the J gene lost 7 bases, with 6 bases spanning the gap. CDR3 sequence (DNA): TGTGCCAGCAGTCTTGGGAATGAGCAGTTCTTC. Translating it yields CASSLGNEQFF.

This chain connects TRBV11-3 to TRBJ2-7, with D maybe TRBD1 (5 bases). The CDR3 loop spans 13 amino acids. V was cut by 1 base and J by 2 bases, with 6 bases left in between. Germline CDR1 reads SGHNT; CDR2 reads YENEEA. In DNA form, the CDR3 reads TGTGCCAGCAGCTTAGCAGGGACCTACGAGCAGTACTTC. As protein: CASSLAGTYEQYF. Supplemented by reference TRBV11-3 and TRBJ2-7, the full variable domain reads EAGVVQSPRYKIIEKKQPVAFWCNPISGHNTLYWYLQNLGQGPELLIRYENEEAVDDSQLPKDRFSAERLKGVDSTLKIQPAELGDSAVYLCASSLAGTYEQYFGPGTRLTVT.